This TCR beta chain came from a study of CD8+ T cells in alopecia areata. RNA, once extracted, was reverse transcribed into cDNA for use as the sequencing template. The protocol was immunoSEQ multiplex PCR, while the TCRdb copy is restricted to in-frame clones and leaves out a portion. Here the sample spans tens of thousands of clones, 60% being singletons. Germline V lookup: CDR1 SGHDN, CDR2 FVKESK. V lost 0 bases and J 7 bases, leaving 6 bases between the germline ends. This CDR3 region has 12 residues. The V gene is TRBV14, the J gene TRBJ1-2; no firm D call. The sequences come from CD8+ T cells sorted from blood, collected at week 0. The TCR sequence derives from a human donor with alopecia areata. The CDR3 DNA sequence: TGTGCCAGCAGCCAAGAAGGGTTTGGCTACACCTTC. Translated, it gives CASSQEGFGYTF.